Listed below are T cell receptor beta chains from one sample, sequenced in a study of human T cells and chemical hapten exposure. Each CDR3 protein gets one entry after TCRdb re-called the RACE reads with MiXCR. The sample holds approximately 100,000 distinct CDR3 sequences, more than 7% seen once. Specimen: whole blood, collected in connection with sensitization to the hapten diphenylcyclopropenone (DPC). The receptor set was obtained from a woman between 35 and 50 years old with alopecia areata. Some clones in this sample may be carry-over from other donors' samples. CDR3s include the opening cysteine and the closing phenylalanine or tryptophan. D genes are given only for firm matches. Not every row has a clone size; where given, it reads once, few, many or a size class.

D: .
size: many
J: TRBJ1-5
V: TRBV20-1
DNA: TGCAGTGCTAGAGATTGGAACGGAGGGGGTCAGCCCCAGCATTTT
CDR3: CSARDWNGGGQPQHF

D: TRBD2
size: few
J: TRBJ2-7
V: TRBV10-3
DNA: TGTGCCATCAGTGACGGTAGCGGGGGGGGTTTGGAGCAGTACTTC
CDR3: CAISDGSGGGLEQYF

D: .
size: .
J: TRBJ1-3
V: TRBV20-1
DNA: TGCAGTGCCGGCGGAGGTCAGCTCCTTACTGGAAACACCATATATTTT
CDR3: CSAGGGQLLTGNTIYF

D: TRBD2
size: many
J: TRBJ2-4
V: TRBV19
DNA: TGTGCCAGTAGCAGGACTAGTGGGGTGGAAAACATTCAGTACTTC
CDR3: CASSRTSGVENIQYF

D: .
size: few
J: TRBJ1-6
V: TRBV11-2
DNA: TGTGCCAGCAGCCTGCGGGCCGCTAATTCACCCCTCCACTTT
CDR3: CASSLRAANSPLHF

D: .
size: few
J: TRBJ2-2
V: TRBV3-1
DNA: TGTGCCAGCAGCCAAAGTTCAGTGACCGGCGGGGAGCTGTTTTTT
CDR3: CASSQSSVTGGELFF

D: TRBD1
size: .
J: TRBJ1-5
V: TRBV6-2/TRBV6-3
DNA: TGTGCCAGCAGTCCCTCCGGTGGACAGGCTTTTTGGCCATATGTGCGTCAGCCCCAGCATTTT
CDR3: CASSPSGGQAFWPYVRQPQHF

D: TRBD2
size: many
J: TRBJ2-1
V: TRBV20-1
DNA: TGCAGTGCTAGAGGAGGCGGGGGGGCAGTGGGGAAGCAGTTCTTC
CDR3: CSARGGGGAVGKQFF

D: .
size: many
J: TRBJ1-1
V: TRBV7-8
DNA: TGTGCCAGCAGCTTCGGGGCGCGCACTGAAGCTTTCTTT
CDR3: CASSFGARTEAFF

D: .
size: many
J: TRBJ2-7
V: TRBV5-8
DNA: TGTGCCAGCAGCTCCCTAAAGTCCTACGAGCAGTACTTC
CDR3: CASSSLKSYEQYF

D: TRBD1
size: many
J: TRBJ1-1
V: TRBV2
DNA: TGTGCCAGCTGCCGGGACAGTAACACTGAAGCTTTCTTT
CDR3: CASCRDSNTEAFF

D: .
size: few
J: TRBJ2-2
V: TRBV7-2
DNA: TGTGCCAGCAGCCCCGGCGCACTAGGTCCGACCGGGGAGCTGTTTTTT
CDR3: CASSPGALGPTGELFF

D: TRBD2
size: .
J: TRBJ2-1
V: TRBV12-3/TRBV12-4
DNA: TGTGCCAGCACGATCGGGGGGGCCTCCTACAATGAGCAGTTCTTC
CDR3: CASTIGGASYNEQFF

D: .
size: .
J: TRBJ2-5
V: TRBV18
DNA: TGTGCCAGCTCGGACGGCCGGGGGACGGAGACCCAGTACTTC
CDR3: CASSDGRGTETQYF

D: .
size: .
J: TRBJ2-1
V: TRBV14
DNA: TGTGCCAGCAGCCACGTGGACTGGGATCCACGGAATGAGCAGTTCTTC
CDR3: CASSHVDWDPRNEQFF

D: .
size: many
J: TRBJ1-2
V: TRBV12-5
DNA: TGTGCTAGCTCCCGGGGGACGGGCTATGGCTACACCTTC
CDR3: CASSRGTGYGYTF

D: .
size: many
J: TRBJ1-2
V: TRBV7-2
DNA: TGTGCCAGCAGCTTATCTGGCGACTATGGCTACACCTTC
CDR3: CASSLSGDYGYTF

D: .
size: many
J: TRBJ2-7
V: TRBV4-1
DNA: TGCGCCAGCAGCCAAGGGGACGGAGGATCCTACGAGCAGTACTTC
CDR3: CASSQGDGGSYEQYF

D: TRBD1
size: many
J: TRBJ1-2
V: TRBV5-4
DNA: TGTGCCAGCAGTTTGGACAGGAACTATGGCTACACCTTC
CDR3: CASSLDRNYGYTF

D: .
size: few
J: TRBJ1-5
V: TRBV12-3/TRBV12-4
DNA: TGTGCCAGCAGTCCCACCGTTTTAGCTAGCAATCAGCCCCAGCATTTT
CDR3: CASSPTVLASNQPQHF

D: TRBD2
size: many
J: TRBJ2-1
V: TRBV9
DNA: TGTGCCAGCAGCGTAGCTAGTCCCCAGACTAGCGGGGAGCAGTTCTTC
CDR3: CASSVASPQTSGEQFF

D: .
size: .
J: TRBJ2-1
V: TRBV3-1
DNA: TGTGCCAGCAGCCAAGAGGCGGCCTCCTACAATGAGCAGTTCTTC
CDR3: CASSQEAASYNEQFF

D: .
size: many
J: TRBJ2-7
V: TRBV5-1
DNA: TGCGCCAGCAGCTTGGTCGGCAGCCCACAGATTAAAGGCGAGCAGTACTTC
CDR3: CASSLVGSPQIKGEQYF

D: TRBD1
size: .
J: TRBJ1-1
V: TRBV6-5
DNA: TGTGCCAGCAGTACTCCCGGGACAGGGAACACTGAAGCTTTCTTT
CDR3: CASSTPGTGNTEAFF

D: TRBD1
size: few
J: TRBJ2-7
V: TRBV7-9
DNA: TGTGCCAGCAGCCAAGGGACAGATCTCATGTACGAGCAGTACTTC
CDR3: CASSQGTDLMYEQYF

D: .
size: few
J: TRBJ2-7
V: TRBV7-7
DNA: TGTGCTAGCAGCCCCCCACACAGGGACATCCCCTACGAGCAGTACTTC
CDR3: CASSPPHRDIPYEQYF

D: .
size: few
J: TRBJ1-1
V: TRBV7-2
DNA: TGTGCCAGCAGCTTACAGGGCCTGAACACTGAAGCTTTCTTT
CDR3: CASSLQGLNTEAFF

D: TRBD1
size: .
J: TRBJ2-6
V: TRBV9
DNA: TGTGCCAGCAGCGAAGACAGGGGGGCCTCTGGGGCCAACGTCCTGACTTTC
CDR3: CASSEDRGASGANVLTF

D: TRBD1
size: few
J: TRBJ2-7
V: TRBV6-5
DNA: TGTGCCAGCAGACGATCTTACAGGGGGCTGAGCTCCTACGAGCAGTACTTC
CDR3: CASRRSYRGLSSYEQYF

D: TRBD2
size: few
J: TRBJ2-1
V: TRBV6-5
DNA: TGTGCCAGCAGTTACACTAGCGGGGGCTACAATGAGCAGTTCTTC
CDR3: CASSYTSGGYNEQFF

D: .
size: many
J: TRBJ2-7
V: TRBV29-1
DNA: TGCAGCGTTGAGGGCTGGAACGAGCAGTACTTC
CDR3: CSVEGWNEQYF

D: TRBD2
size: many
J: TRBJ2-7
V: TRBV4-3
DNA: TGCGCCAGCAGCCAAGGGACTAGCGGGGTCGCCTACGAGCAGTACTTC
CDR3: CASSQGTSGVAYEQYF

D: .
size: many
J: TRBJ1-2
V: TRBV20-1
DNA: TGCACCGTCGGAGGCAACTATGGCTACACCTTC
CDR3: CTVGGNYGYTF

D: .
size: few
J: TRBJ1-1
V: TRBV18
DNA: TGTGCCAGCTCAGTAAGTGAGGTTGTCGGGGGACGGAGCACTGAAGCTTTCTTT
CDR3: CASSVSEVVGGRSTEAFF

D: .
size: many
J: TRBJ1-6
V: TRBV27
DNA: TGTGCCAGCAGTTTTAGCTCCTATAATTCACCCCTCCACTTT
CDR3: CASSFSSYNSPLHF

D: TRBD1
size: .
J: TRBJ2-3
V: TRBV27
DNA: TGTGCCAGCAGTTTAGGGACAGGGAACACAGATACGCAGTATTTT
CDR3: CASSLGTGNTDTQYF

D: .
size: .
J: TRBJ1-4
V: TRBV29-1
DNA: TGCAGCGGTGGTTACAGGGTAGAAAAACTGTTTTTT
CDR3: CSGGYRVEKLFF

D: TRBD1
size: few
J: TRBJ2-7
V: TRBV11-2
DNA: TGTGCCAGCAGCTTAGGGGCTGGACAGGCCTACGAGCAGTACTTC
CDR3: CASSLGAGQAYEQYF

D: .
size: many
J: TRBJ2-4
V: TRBV20-1
DNA: TGCAGTGCCCTTGGCCCCAGGGGCAAAAACATTCAGTACTTC
CDR3: CSALGPRGKNIQYF

D: .
size: few
J: TRBJ2-7
V: TRBV6-2/TRBV6-3
DNA: TGTGCCAGCGGACTTGAGCCTCCCTACGAGCAGTACTTC
CDR3: CASGLEPPYEQYF

D: TRBD2
size: few
J: TRBJ2-3
V: TRBV4-3
DNA: TGCGCCAGCAGCCGGGGACTAGCGGGGGGGCACACAGATACGCAGTATTTT
CDR3: CASSRGLAGGHTDTQYF

D: .
size: many
J: TRBJ2-3
V: TRBV6-6
DNA: TGTGCCAGCAGTTACAGCCATGGGGCAGATACGCAGTATTTT
CDR3: CASSYSHGADTQYF

D: TRBD2
size: .
J: TRBJ2-1
V: TRBV15
DNA: TGTGCCACCAGCAGAGAGCGAGCGGGGGGGCATAGTAATGAGCAGTTCTTC
CDR3: CATSRERAGGHSNEQFF

D: .
size: few
J: TRBJ1-5
V: TRBV19
DNA: TGTGCCAGTAGTCCGAGGACATTTTATAGCAATCAGCCCCAGCATTTT
CDR3: CASSPRTFYSNQPQHF

D: .
size: .
J: TRBJ2-7
V: TRBV4-3
DNA: TGCGCCAGCAGCCAAGAGCGGGTCTACGAGCAGTACTTC
CDR3: CASSQERVYEQYF

D: .
size: .
J: TRBJ2-5
V: TRBV28
DNA: TGTGCCAGCAGTCTCCGGGTAGAGACCCAGTACTTC
CDR3: CASSLRVETQYF

D: .
size: .
J: TRBJ2-5
V: TRBV20-1
DNA: TGCAGTGTTATCAGGGACCGGGCCTGGGAGACCCAGTACTTC
CDR3: CSVIRDRAWETQYF